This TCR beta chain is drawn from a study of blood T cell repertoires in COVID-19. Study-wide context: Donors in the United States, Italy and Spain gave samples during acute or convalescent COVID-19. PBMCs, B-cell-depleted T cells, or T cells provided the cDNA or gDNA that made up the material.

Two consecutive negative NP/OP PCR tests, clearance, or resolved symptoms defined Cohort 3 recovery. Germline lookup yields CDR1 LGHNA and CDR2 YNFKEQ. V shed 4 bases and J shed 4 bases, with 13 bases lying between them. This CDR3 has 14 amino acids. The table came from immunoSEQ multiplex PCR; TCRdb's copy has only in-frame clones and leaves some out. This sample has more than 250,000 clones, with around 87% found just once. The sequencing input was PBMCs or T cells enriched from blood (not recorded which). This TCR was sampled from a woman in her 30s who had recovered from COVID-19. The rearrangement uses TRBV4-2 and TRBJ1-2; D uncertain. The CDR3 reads CASSPYRGGYGYTF. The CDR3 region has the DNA TGTGCCAGCAGCCCCTATCGTGGCGGCTATGGCTACACCTTC.